A selection of T cell receptor beta chains follows, all from one sample in a study of T cell responses to AZD1222 COVID-19 vaccine. The method was immunoSEQ multiplex PCR; TCRdb's version includes in-frame clones alone and lacks a portion of them. The data hold 50,000 to 70,000 clones, with more than 70% observed a single time. Sequences were derived from peripheral blood, sampled on day 0 of MenACWY control vaccination. The origin of the receptors is an adult in good health. Both conserved end residues are part of each CDR3. A D gene is named only where the DNA matches it firmly. The size field is filled for only some rows; it gives once, few, many or a size class.

J gene: TRBJ2-7
clone size: NA
V gene: TRBV12-3/TRBV12-4
D gene: NA
CDR3 DNA: TGTGCCAGCAGTCCAAACAGGCTCTACGAGCAGTACTTC
CDR3 protein: CASSPNRLYEQYF

J gene: TRBJ2-6
clone size: few
V gene: TRBV19
D gene: TRBD2
CDR3 DNA: TGTGCCAGTAGTAGCGGGAGGATCTCTGGGGCCAACGTCCTGACTTTC
CDR3 protein: CASSSGRISGANVLTF

J gene: TRBJ2-7
clone size: NA
V gene: TRBV7-9
D gene: NA
CDR3 DNA: TGTGCCAGCAGCTTAGTAGGAATTAGTTCCTACGAGCAGTACTTC
CDR3 protein: CASSLVGISSYEQYF

J gene: TRBJ2-7
clone size: NA
V gene: TRBV25-1
D gene: TRBD1
CDR3 DNA: TGTGCCAGCAGTATACAGGGGGGCTACGAGCAGTACTTC
CDR3 protein: CASSIQGGYEQYF

J gene: TRBJ2-1
clone size: once
V gene: TRBV6-2/TRBV6-3
D gene: NA
CDR3 DNA: TGTGCCAGCAGTTACTCGGGTGCGGGGTTCTCCTACAATGAGCAGTTCTTC
CDR3 protein: CASSYSGAGFSYNEQFF

J gene: TRBJ2-5
clone size: few
V gene: TRBV4-2
D gene: TRBD1
CDR3 DNA: TGTGCCAGCAGCCGAAAGGGACAGGGACAGGGGGGGTCCCAGTACTTC
CDR3 protein: CASSRKGQGQGGSQYF

J gene: TRBJ2-5
clone size: NA
V gene: TRBV4-3
D gene: NA
CDR3 DNA: TGCGCCAGCAGCCAAGATCATGCTTTGGGAACCCAGTACTTC
CDR3 protein: CASSQDHALGTQYF

J gene: TRBJ2-5
clone size: NA
V gene: TRBV6-2/TRBV6-3
D gene: NA
CDR3 DNA: TGTGCCAGCAGCCCCGCTAGGGGGGCGTTTACCCAGTACTTC
CDR3 protein: CASSPARGAFTQYF

J gene: TRBJ2-7
clone size: NA
V gene: TRBV9
D gene: TRBD2
CDR3 DNA: TGTGCCAGCAGCAGCGGGACTAGCGGGAGGCTCTACGAGCAGTACTTC
CDR3 protein: CASSSGTSGRLYEQYF

J gene: TRBJ2-7
clone size: NA
V gene: TRBV5-4
D gene: NA
CDR3 DNA: TGTGCCAGCAGCCCCTCGGGGTACGAGCAGTACTTC
CDR3 protein: CASSPSGYEQYF

J gene: TRBJ1-2
clone size: NA
V gene: TRBV7-9
D gene: NA
CDR3 DNA: TGTGCCAGCAGCTTAGGGGCAGGTCTAGACTATGGCTACACCTTC
CDR3 protein: CASSLGAGLDYGYTF

J gene: TRBJ2-4
clone size: NA
V gene: TRBV5-1
D gene: TRBD1
CDR3 DNA: TGCGCCAGCAGCTTGGGGACAGGGAGGCAAAACATTCAGTACTTC
CDR3 protein: CASSLGTGRQNIQYF

J gene: TRBJ1-1
clone size: NA
V gene: TRBV6-5
D gene: TRBD1
CDR3 DNA: TGTGCCAGCAGCGCTACAGGGGGGACTGAAGCTTTCTTT
CDR3 protein: CASSATGGTEAFF

J gene: TRBJ2-7
clone size: few
V gene: TRBV30
D gene: NA
CDR3 DNA: TGTGCCTGGAGTCGGAAACAACTACCCTACGAGCAGTACTTC
CDR3 protein: CAWSRKQLPYEQYF

J gene: TRBJ1-2
clone size: NA
V gene: TRBV30
D gene: NA
CDR3 DNA: TGTGCATTGAAGGAGGGCTATGGCTACACCTTC
CDR3 protein: CALKEGYGYTF

J gene: TRBJ2-7
clone size: NA
V gene: TRBV20-1
D gene: TRBD2
CDR3 DNA: TGCAGTGCTAGTTGGACTAGCGGCTACGAGCAGTACTTC
CDR3 protein: CSASWTSGYEQYF

J gene: TRBJ1-2
clone size: few
V gene: TRBV6-5
D gene: NA
CDR3 DNA: TGTGCCAGCAGTTCAGGTTTTGGCTATGGCTACACCTTC
CDR3 protein: CASSSGFGYGYTF

J gene: TRBJ1-5
clone size: NA
V gene: TRBV6-1
D gene: NA
CDR3 DNA: TGTGCCAGCAGTGAAACCCCGGGACGAAGCAATCAGCCCCAGCATTTT
CDR3 protein: CASSETPGRSNQPQHF

J gene: TRBJ1-2
clone size: NA
V gene: TRBV7-2
D gene: TRBD1
CDR3 DNA: TGTGCCAGCAGCTTAACCCGAGGACAGGGTGATGGCTACACCTTC
CDR3 protein: CASSLTRGQGDGYTF

J gene: TRBJ1-2
clone size: NA
V gene: TRBV6-6
D gene: TRBD1
CDR3 DNA: TGTGCCAGCAGGGGACAGGGAATGGATGGCTACACCTTC
CDR3 protein: CASRGQGMDGYTF

J gene: TRBJ2-3
clone size: NA
V gene: TRBV27
D gene: NA
CDR3 DNA: TGTGCCAGCAGCCTTCCCCGCGGGCAGGGTACGCAGTATTTT
CDR3 protein: CASSLPRGQGTQYF

J gene: TRBJ2-1
clone size: NA
V gene: TRBV5-1
D gene: NA
CDR3 DNA: TGCGCCAGCAGCCCGGGTGGAGTGTACAATGAGCAGTTCTTC
CDR3 protein: CASSPGGVYNEQFF

J gene: TRBJ2-7
clone size: NA
V gene: TRBV15
D gene: TRBD2
CDR3 DNA: TGTGCCACCAGCAGAGATACGACTAGCAGGCACGAGCAGTACTTC
CDR3 protein: CATSRDTTSRHEQYF

J gene: TRBJ1-4
clone size: NA
V gene: TRBV28
D gene: NA
CDR3 DNA: TGTGCCAGCAGTGACTATTCCAGCTATAATGAAAAACTGTTTTTT
CDR3 protein: CASSDYSSYNEKLFF

J gene: TRBJ1-2
clone size: NA
V gene: TRBV5-4
D gene: NA
CDR3 DNA: TGTGCCAGCAGCTTGACCAAACGCCACGCCGCTAACTATGGCTACACCTTC
CDR3 protein: CASSLTKRHAANYGYTF

J gene: TRBJ1-5
clone size: once
V gene: TRBV2
D gene: NA
CDR3 DNA: TGTGCCAGCAGGGAGGAACGCTATAGCAATCAGCCCCAGCATTTT
CDR3 protein: CASREERYSNQPQHF

J gene: TRBJ2-2
clone size: NA
V gene: TRBV7-8
D gene: TRBD1
CDR3 DNA: TGTGCCAGCAGCCGAGAGAACAGGGGCGGGGAGCTGTTTTTT
CDR3 protein: CASSRENRGGELFF

J gene: TRBJ1-6
clone size: NA
V gene: TRBV4-2
D gene: NA
CDR3 DNA: TGTGCCAGCAGCCAGGAGAGGTTCAGGGACAATTCACCCCTCCACTTT
CDR3 protein: CASSQERFRDNSPLHF

J gene: TRBJ2-5
clone size: NA
V gene: TRBV4-3
D gene: TRBD2
CDR3 DNA: TGCGCCAGCAGCCAAGAACGGGGAGTAGAGCGGGAGAGAGGAGAGACCCAGTACTTC
CDR3 protein: CASSQERGVERERGETQYF

J gene: TRBJ2-7
clone size: NA
V gene: TRBV5-6
D gene: NA
CDR3 DNA: TGTGCCAGCAGCCCGTGGCCCCCCTCGTACTACGAGCAGTACTTC
CDR3 protein: CASSPWPPSYYEQYF

J gene: TRBJ1-6
clone size: few
V gene: TRBV5-1
D gene: TRBD1
CDR3 DNA: TGCGCCAGCAGCTTGGTGCCGGGACAGGGTAAATCACCCCTCCACTTT
CDR3 protein: CASSLVPGQGKSPLHF

J gene: TRBJ2-3
clone size: NA
V gene: TRBV18
D gene: TRBD1
CDR3 DNA: TGTGCCAGCTCACCAAAACCGGGACAGGGGAACACAGATACGCAGTATTTT
CDR3 protein: CASSPKPGQGNTDTQYF